Here is one T cell receptor (beta chain) with its context. This CDR3 has 17 residues. Germline V gene sequence: CDR1 SGDLS, CDR2 YYNGEE. V was pared by 0 bases and J by 5 bases, with 13 bases of the junction left unmatched. These data come from a study of blood T cell repertoires in COVID-19. Study as a whole: Samples came from the United States, Italy and Spain, spanning acute and convalescent COVID-19. In each case, the material was cDNA or gDNA derived from T cells, B-cell-depleted T cells, or PBMCs.

In the authors' workflow: How many nucleated cells were present was estimated from reference gene primer amplification. The protocol was immunoSEQ multiplex PCR, while the TCRdb copy is restricted to in-frame clones and leaves out a portion. For V, J and clone size, that table is used; D and trimming come from the DNA. This table has fewer than 400,000 clones, roughly 85% appearing once. The TCR was taken from a woman younger than 35 with acute or convalescent COVID-19. The rearrangement joins TRBV9 to TRBJ2-7; the match to TRBD1 covers 8 bases. Sequences were obtained from peripheral blood. The CDR3 loop is CASSVAARQGSIHEQYF. CDR3 DNA sequence: TGTGCCAGCAGCGTAGCCGCAAGACAGGGGAGTATCCACGAGCAGTACTTC.